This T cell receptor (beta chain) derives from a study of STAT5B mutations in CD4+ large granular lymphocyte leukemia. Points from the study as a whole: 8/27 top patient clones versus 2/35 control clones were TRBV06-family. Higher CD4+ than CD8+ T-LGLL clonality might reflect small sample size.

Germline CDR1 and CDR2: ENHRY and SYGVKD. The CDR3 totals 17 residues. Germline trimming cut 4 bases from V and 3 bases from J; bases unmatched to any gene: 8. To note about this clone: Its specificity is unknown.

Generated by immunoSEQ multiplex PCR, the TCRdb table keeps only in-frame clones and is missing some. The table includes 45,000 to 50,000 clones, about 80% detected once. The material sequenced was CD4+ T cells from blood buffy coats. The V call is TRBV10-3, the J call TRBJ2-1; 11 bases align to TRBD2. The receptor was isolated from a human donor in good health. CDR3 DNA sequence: TGTGCCATCAGTGGAACAGCGACTAGCGGGGACTACAATGAGCAGTTCTTC. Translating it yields CAISGTATSGDYNEQFF.